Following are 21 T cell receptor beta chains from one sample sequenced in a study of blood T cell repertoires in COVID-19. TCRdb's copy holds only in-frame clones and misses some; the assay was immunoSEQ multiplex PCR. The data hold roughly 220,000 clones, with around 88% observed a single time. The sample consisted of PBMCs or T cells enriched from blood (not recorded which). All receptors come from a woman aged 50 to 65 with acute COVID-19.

The CDR3 spells CASSSHVTDTQYF. The CDR3 coding sequence is TGTGCCAGCAGCTCACATGTCACAGATACGCAGTATTTT. The chain is built from TRBV7-9 and TRBJ2-3; D uncertain. V was pared by 4 bases and J by 2 bases, with 7 bases between. The CDR3 runs 13 residues. The germline V gene has CDR1 SEHNR and CDR2 FQNEAQ (reference sequence). The full variable domain, its missing parts supplied by reference TRBV7-9 and TRBJ2-3, is DTGVSQNPRHKITKRGQNVTFRCDPISEHNRLYWYRQTLGQGPEFLTYFQNEAQLEKSRLLSDRFSAERPKGSFSTLEIQRTEQGDSAMYLCASSSHVTDTQYFGPGTRLTVL.

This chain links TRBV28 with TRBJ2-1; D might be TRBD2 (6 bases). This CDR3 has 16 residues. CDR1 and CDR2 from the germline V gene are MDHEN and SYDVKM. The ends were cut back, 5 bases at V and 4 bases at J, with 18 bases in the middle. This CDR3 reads CASSPSGDGDYNEQFF. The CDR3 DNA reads TGTGCCAGCAGTCCCTCGGGGGACGGGGATTACAATGAGCAGTTCTTC.

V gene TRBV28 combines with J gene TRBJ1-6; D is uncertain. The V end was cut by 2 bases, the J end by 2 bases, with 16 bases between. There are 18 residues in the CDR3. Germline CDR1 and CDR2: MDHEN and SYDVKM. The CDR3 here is CASSLMASIGTYNSPLHF. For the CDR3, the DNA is TGTGCCAGCAGTTTAATGGCCTCAATTGGCACCTATAATTCACCCCTCCACTTT.

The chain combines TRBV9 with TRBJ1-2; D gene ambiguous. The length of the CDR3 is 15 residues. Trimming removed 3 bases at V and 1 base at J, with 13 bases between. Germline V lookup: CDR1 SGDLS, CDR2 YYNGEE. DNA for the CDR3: TGTGCCAGCAGCGCGGGAGGGAAATTTAACTATGGCTACACCTTC. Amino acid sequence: CASSAGGKFNYGYTF.

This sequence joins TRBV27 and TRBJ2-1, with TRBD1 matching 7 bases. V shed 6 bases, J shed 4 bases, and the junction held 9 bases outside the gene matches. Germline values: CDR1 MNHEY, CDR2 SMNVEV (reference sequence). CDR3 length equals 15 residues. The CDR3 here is CASRQDRRRYNEQFF. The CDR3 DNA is TGTGCCAGCAGGCAGGACAGGAGAAGGTACAATGAGCAGTTCTTC.

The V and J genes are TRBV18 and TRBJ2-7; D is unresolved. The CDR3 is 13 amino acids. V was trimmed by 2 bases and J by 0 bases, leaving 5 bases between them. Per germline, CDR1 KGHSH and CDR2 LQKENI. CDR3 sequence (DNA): TGTGCCAGCTCACCAGGCTCCTCCTACGAGCAGTACTTC. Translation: CASSPGSSYEQYF.

Written as DNA, the CDR3 is TGTGCCAGCAGTTCGGGACAGGGCTATGGCTACACCTTC. This sequence encodes CASSSGQGYGYTF. The chain is built from TRBV6-2 or TRBV6-3 and TRBJ1-2, with 9 nucleotides matching TRBD1. The CDR3 covers 13 residues. The germline V gene encodes CDR1 MNHEY and CDR2 SVGEGT. J gave up 4 bases and V 4 bases, and 1 base lay outside the gene matches.

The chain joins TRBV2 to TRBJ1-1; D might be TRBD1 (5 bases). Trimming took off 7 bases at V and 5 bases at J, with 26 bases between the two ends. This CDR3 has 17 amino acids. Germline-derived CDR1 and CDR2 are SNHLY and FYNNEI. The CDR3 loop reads CASKDTSTWQGGTEAFF. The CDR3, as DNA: TGTGCCAGCAAGGATACCTCGACGTGGCAGGGAGGAACTGAAGCTTTCTTT.

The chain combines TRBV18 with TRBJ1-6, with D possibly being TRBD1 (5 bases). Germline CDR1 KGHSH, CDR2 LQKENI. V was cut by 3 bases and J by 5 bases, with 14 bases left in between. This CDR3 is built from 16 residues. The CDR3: CASSPGQGRDNSPLHF. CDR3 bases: TGTGCCAGCTCACCGGGTCAGGGAAGAGATAATTCACCCCTCCACTTT.

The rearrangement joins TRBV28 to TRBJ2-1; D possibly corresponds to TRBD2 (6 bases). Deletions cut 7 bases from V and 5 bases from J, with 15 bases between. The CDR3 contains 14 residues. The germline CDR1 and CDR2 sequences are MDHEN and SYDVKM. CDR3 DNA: TGTGCCAGCACCTTGGGACTGCCTAACAATGAGCAGTTCTTC. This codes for CASTLGLPNNEQFF. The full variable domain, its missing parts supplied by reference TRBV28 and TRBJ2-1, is DVKVTQSSRYLVKRTGEKVFLECVQDMDHENMFWYRQDPGLGLRLIYFSYDVKMKEKGDIPEGYSVSREKKERFSLILESASTNQTSMYLCASTLGLPNNEQFFGPGTRLTVL.

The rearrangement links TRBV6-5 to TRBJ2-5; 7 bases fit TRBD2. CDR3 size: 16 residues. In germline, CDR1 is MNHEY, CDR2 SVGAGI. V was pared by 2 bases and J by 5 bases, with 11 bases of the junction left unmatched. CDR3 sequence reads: CASSYAGGSRRETQYF. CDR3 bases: TGTGCCAGCAGTTACGCGGGCGGGAGTAGAAGGGAGACCCAGTACTTC.

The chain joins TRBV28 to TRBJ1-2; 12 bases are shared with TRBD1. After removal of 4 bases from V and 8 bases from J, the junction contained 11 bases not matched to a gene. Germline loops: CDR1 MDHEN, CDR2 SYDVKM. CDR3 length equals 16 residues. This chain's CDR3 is CASSSEQGQGATGYTF. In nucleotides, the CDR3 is TGTGCCAGCAGTTCAGAGCAGGGACAGGGGGCGACCGGCTACACCTTC.

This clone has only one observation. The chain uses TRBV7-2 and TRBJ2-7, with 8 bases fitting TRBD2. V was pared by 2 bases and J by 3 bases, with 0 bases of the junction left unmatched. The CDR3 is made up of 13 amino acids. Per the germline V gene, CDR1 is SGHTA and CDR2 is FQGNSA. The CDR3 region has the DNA TGTGCCAGCAGCTTAAGCGGGAGCTACGAGCAGTACTTC. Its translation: CASSLSGSYEQYF.

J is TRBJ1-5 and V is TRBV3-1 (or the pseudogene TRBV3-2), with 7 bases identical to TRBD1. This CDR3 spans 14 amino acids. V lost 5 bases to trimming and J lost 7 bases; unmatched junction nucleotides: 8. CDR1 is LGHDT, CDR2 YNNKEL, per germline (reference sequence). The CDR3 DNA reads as TGTGCCAGCAGCTCGAGACAGGGACAGCAGCCCCAGCATTTT. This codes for CASSSRQGQQPQHF.

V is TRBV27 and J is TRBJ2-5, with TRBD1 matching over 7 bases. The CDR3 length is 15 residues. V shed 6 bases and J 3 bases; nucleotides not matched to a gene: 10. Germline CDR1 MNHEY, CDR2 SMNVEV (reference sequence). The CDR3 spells CASSGRTGREETQYF. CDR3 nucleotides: TGTGCCAGCAGCGGTAGGACAGGCAGGGAAGAGACCCAGTACTTC.

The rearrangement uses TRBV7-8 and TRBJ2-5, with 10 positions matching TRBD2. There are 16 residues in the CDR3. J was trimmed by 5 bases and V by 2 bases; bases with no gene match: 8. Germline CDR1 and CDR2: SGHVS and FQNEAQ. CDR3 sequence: CASSLLPAGGVETQYF. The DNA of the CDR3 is TGTGCCAGCAGCTTACTCCCAGCGGGGGGGGTGGAGACCCAGTACTTC.

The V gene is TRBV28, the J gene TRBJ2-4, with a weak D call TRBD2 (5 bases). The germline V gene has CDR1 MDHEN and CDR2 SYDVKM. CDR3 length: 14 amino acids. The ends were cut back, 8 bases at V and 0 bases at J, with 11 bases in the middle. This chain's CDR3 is CASSGLGAKNIQYF. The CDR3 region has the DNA TGTGCCAGCTCGGGGTTGGGAGCCAAAAACATTCAGTACTTC.

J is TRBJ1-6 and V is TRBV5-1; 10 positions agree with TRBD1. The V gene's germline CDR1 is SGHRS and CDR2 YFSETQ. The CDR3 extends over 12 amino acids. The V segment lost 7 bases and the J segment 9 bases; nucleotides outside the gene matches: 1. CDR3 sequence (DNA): TGCGCCAGCGGGACAGGGGCTTCACCCCTCCACTTT. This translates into CASGTGASPLHF. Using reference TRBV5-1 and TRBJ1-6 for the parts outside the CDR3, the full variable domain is KAGVTQTPRYLIKTRGQQVTLSCSPISGHRSVSWYQQTPGQGLQFLFEYFSETQRNKGNFPGRFSGRQFSNSRSEMNVSTLELGDSALYLCASGTGASPLHFGNGTRLTVT.

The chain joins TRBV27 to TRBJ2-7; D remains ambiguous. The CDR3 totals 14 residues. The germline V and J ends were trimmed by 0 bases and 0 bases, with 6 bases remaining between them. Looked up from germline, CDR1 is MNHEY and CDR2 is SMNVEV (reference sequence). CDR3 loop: CASSLSRVSYEQYF. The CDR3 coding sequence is TGTGCCAGCAGTTTATCCCGGGTCTCCTACGAGCAGTACTTC.

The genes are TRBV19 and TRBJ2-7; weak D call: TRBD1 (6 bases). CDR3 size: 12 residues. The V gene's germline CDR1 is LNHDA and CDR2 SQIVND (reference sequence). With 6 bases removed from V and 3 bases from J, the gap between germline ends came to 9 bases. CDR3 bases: TGTGCCAGTAGCCTACAGGGCTACGAGCAGTACTTC. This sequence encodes CASSLQGYEQYF.

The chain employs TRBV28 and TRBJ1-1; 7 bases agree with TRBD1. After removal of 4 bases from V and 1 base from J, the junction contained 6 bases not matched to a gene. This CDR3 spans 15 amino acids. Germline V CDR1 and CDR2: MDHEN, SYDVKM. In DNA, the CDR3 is TGTGCCAGCAGTTCATACAGGGGAAAGAACACTGAAGCTTTCTTT. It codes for CASSSYRGKNTEAFF.